These T cell receptor beta chains were read from a single sample in a study of cytomegalovirus exposure and HLA in healthy donors. The data were produced by immunoSEQ multiplex PCR, yet TCRdb's version contains in-frame clones alone and is incomplete. The table shows around 69,000 clones, with about 70% occurring only once. The sequencing input was PBMCs. The receptors stem from a man aged 35-49 years in good health and CMV-seropositive. Both conserved end residues are part of each CDR3. Fields, in order: D gene, J gene, clone size, V gene, CDR3 length, CDR3 DNA, CDR3 protein. D genes are given only for firm matches. Clone size appears in some rows only: once, few, many, or a class for an expanded clone.

>TRBD1|TRBJ2-7|.|TRBV9|16
TGTGCCAGCAGCGTAGGTTTGCAGGGGGCGTCCTACGAGCAGTACTTC
CASSVGLQGASYEQYF
>TRBD1|TRBJ1-5|.|TRBV30|13
TGTGCCTGGAGTGGGGACAGAGATCAGCCCCAGCATTTT
CAWSGDRDQPQHF
>TRBD1|TRBJ2-6|.|TRBV6-4|16
TGTGCCAGCAGCCGGGACAGGGCGTCTGGGGCCAACGTCCTGACTTTC
CASSRDRASGANVLTF
>TRBD2|TRBJ2-3|.|TRBV7-2|18
TGTGCCAGCAGCCCACTACCCGGACTAGCGGGGTACACAGATACGCAGTATTTT
CASSPLPGLAGYTDTQYF
>TRBD1|TRBJ1-5|.|TRBV29-1|13
TGCAGCGTTCGGACAGGGGGCAATCAGCCCCAGCATTTT
CSVRTGGNQPQHF
>.|TRBJ1-1|.|TRBV7-6|14
TGTGCCAGCAGCTTAGCTCAGTTGAACACTGAAGCTTTCTTT
CASSLAQLNTEAFF
>.|TRBJ1-2|few|TRBV7-9|13
TGTGCCAGCAGCTTAAGCCAGCAGGGGGGCTACACCTTC
CASSLSQQGGYTF
>.|TRBJ2-7|.|TRBV7-2|14
TGTGCCAGCAGCTTAGCCACAATGGTCTACGAGCAGTACTTC
CASSLATMVYEQYF
>.|TRBJ2-1|once|TRBV7-2|13
TGTGCCAGCAGCTTGCCCATAACGGATGAGCAGTTCTTC
CASSLPITDEQFF
>TRBD2|TRBJ2-1|.|TRBV29-1|14
TGCAGCGTTGCCGGGACTAGCGGGACCGATGAGCAGTTCTTC
CSVAGTSGTDEQFF
>TRBD1|TRBJ1-1|few|TRBV6-5|13
TGTGCCAGCATCCTCAGGGGGAGCGCTGAAGCTTTCTTT
CASILRGSAEAFF
>TRBD1|TRBJ1-2|medium-sized|TRBV4-3|16
TGCGCCAGCAGCCAAGGGTTACAGGGGGCTAACTATGGCTACACCTTC
CASSQGLQGANYGYTF
>TRBD1|TRBJ1-1|medium-sized|TRBV6-5|12
TGTGCCAGCAGGAGGACAGGGACTGAAGCTTTCTTT
CASRRTGTEAFF
>.|TRBJ1-2|.|TRBV7-2|14
TGTGCCAGCAGCCCCGAGGGGGGGCTCGATGGCTACACCTTC
CASSPEGGLDGYTF
>.|TRBJ1-5|.|TRBV27|13
TGTGCCAGCAGTTTACAGGGATATCAGCCCCAGCATTTT
CASSLQGYQPQHF
>TRBD1|TRBJ2-3|.|TRBV5-1|17
TGCGCCAGCAGCTTGGTAACAGGGGTGAAGGGCACAGATACGCAGTATTTT
CASSLVTGVKGTDTQYF
>.|TRBJ2-2|.|TRBV28|15
TGTGCCAGCAGTTTAGGACAGTTGAACACCGGGGAGCTGTTTTTT
CASSLGQLNTGELFF
>TRBD1|TRBJ1-1|.|TRBV9|14
TGTGCCAGCAGCGCGTCCCACACACAGGGGGAGGCTTTCTTT
CASSASHTQGEAFF